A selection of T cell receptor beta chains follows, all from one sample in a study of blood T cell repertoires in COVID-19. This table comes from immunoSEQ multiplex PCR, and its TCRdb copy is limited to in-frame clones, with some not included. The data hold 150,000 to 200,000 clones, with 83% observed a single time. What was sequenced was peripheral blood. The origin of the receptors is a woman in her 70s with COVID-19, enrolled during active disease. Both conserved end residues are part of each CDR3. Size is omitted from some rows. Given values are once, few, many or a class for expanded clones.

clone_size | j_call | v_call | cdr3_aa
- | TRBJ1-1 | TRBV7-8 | CASSSGRGNTEAFF
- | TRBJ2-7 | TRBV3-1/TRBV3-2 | CASSLGTSGPYEQYF
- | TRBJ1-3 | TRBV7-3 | CASSLRSGNTIYF
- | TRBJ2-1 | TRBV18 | CASAPLAGSHNEQFF
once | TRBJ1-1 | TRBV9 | CASSASQRNTEAFF
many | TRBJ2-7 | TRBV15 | CATSRETGQMGEQYF
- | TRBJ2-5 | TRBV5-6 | CASSLRSSGRWYETQYF
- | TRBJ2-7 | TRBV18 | CASSPIETGEQYF
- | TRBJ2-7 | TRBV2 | CASSEDSGRSYYEQYF
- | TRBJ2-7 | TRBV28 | CASSATSTYEQYF
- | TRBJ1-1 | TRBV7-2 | CASSLFAGSLTEAFF
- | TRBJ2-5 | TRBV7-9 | CASSLGRGKETQYF
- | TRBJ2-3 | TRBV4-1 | CASSQVAPGGDTQYF
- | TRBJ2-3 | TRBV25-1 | CASSEATDFTDTQYF
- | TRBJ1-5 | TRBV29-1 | CSVTGGSNQPQHF
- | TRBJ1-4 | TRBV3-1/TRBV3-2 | CASSQERWAVGREKLFF
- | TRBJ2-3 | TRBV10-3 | CAISGPAGGPTDTQYF
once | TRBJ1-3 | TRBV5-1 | CASSLQGSKSGNTIYF
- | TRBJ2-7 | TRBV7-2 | CASSLEMGTLTYEQYF
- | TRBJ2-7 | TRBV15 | CATSRGLAEGYEQYF
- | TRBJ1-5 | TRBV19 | CASSSIVGQPQHF
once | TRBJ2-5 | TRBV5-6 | CASSLTGVETQYF
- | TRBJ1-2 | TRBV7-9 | CASSPGGGDLYGYTF
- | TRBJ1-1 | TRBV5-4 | CASSRWTGKAEAFF
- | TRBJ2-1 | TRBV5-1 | CASSWAAMTGGNEQFF
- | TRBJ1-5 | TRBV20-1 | CSASNSPNQPQHF
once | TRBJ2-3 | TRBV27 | CASSLMGLTDTQYF
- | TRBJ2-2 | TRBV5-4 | CASSRPGGGGELFF
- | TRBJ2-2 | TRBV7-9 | CASSLFQYTGGITGELFF
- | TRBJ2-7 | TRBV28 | CASSGGLAESYEQYF
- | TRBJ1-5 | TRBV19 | CASTALGTENQPQHF
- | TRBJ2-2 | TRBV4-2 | CASSQVGDIQGGRFSGELFF
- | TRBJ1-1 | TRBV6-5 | CASTTGARNTEAFF
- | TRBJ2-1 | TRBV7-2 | CASSLGPVNEQFF
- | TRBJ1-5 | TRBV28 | CASSPGGASIKPQHF
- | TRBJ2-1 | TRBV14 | CASSQDSYADEQFF